The 12 T cell receptor beta chains reported below all come from one sample, sequenced in a study of CD8+ T cells in alopecia areata. Extraction and reverse transcription of RNA yielded cDNA as the sequencing template. The protocol was immunoSEQ multiplex PCR, while the TCRdb copy is restricted to in-frame clones and leaves out a portion. The repertoire holds 150,000 to 250,000 clones, with roughly 64% as singletons. The treatment is: oral pan-JAK inhibitor, 5-10 mg twice daily. Sequenced material: CD4+ T cells sorted from blood, taken at week 24, from a patient treated with tofacitinib. Every receptor here comes from a human donor with alopecia areata.

This CDR3 is CASSSQLAGYNEQFF. The CDR3 DNA is TGTGCCAGCAGCTCCCAACTAGCGGGGTACAATGAGCAGTTCTTC. This rearrangement joins TRBV11-1 to TRBJ2-1; 10 bases agree with TRBD2. The CDR3 runs 15 residues. CDR1 is SGHAT and CDR2 is FQDESV in the germline V gene (reference sequence). Trimming at V came to 4 bases and at J to 4 bases, leaving 4 bases not matched to a gene.

CDR3 DNA sequence: TGTGCCAGCCGGGACAGTACTCAAGAGACCCAGTACTTC. Its translation is CASRDSTQETQYF. The chain uses TRBV6-6 and TRBJ2-5, with 7 bases fitting TRBD1. The length of the CDR3 is 13 residues. J lost 2 bases, V lost 8 bases, and 5 bases had no gene match. Germline CDR1 and CDR2: MNHNY and SVGAGI (reference sequence).

This clone was seen once. V and J are TRBV18 and TRBJ2-3; TRBD2 might be the D (6 bases). V dropped 3 bases and J dropped 6 bases, with 19 bases sitting between them. CDR1 and CDR2 from the germline V gene are KGHSH and LQKENI. This CDR3 spans 16 amino acids. The CDR3 spells CASSPISSVNLDTQYF. CDR3 DNA: TGTGCCAGCTCACCCATTTCTAGCGTAAATTTGGATACGCAGTATTTT.

The chain employs TRBV6-5 and TRBJ1-2; D gene ambiguous. The CDR3 runs to 14 residues. Trimming shortened V by 0 bases and J by 3 bases, and 8 bases separated the two germline ends. Germline V CDR1 and CDR2: MNHEY, SVGAGI. CDR3 sequence (DNA): TGTGCCAGCAGTTACTCGAAGAGCTACTATGGCTACACCTTC. It codes for CASSYSKSYYGYTF.

Of note for this clone: The sample contains more than one DNA sequence encoding this CDR3. The chain links TRBV5-6 to TRBJ2-3; D not certain. The length of the CDR3 is 11 residues. CDR1 SGHDT and CDR2 YYEEEE come from the germline V gene. V was shortened by 4 bases and J by 5 bases, with 5 bases between the two germline ends. DNA of the CDR3: TGTGCCAGCAGCCTCGGAGATACGCAGTATTTT. Translated, it gives CASSLGDTQYF.

This clone was recorded a few times. The gene calls are TRBV7-6 and TRBJ1-2; 7 bases match TRBD1. With V trimmed by 5 bases and J by 4 bases, 10 bases remained unmatched. The CDR3 runs 15 residues. In germline, CDR1 is SGHVS, CDR2 FNYEAQ. This CDR3 is CASSLNDRAGYGYTF. The CDR3 coding sequence is TGTGCCAGCAGCCTAAACGACAGGGCAGGCTATGGCTACACCTTC. The full variable domain, in which reference TRBV7-6 and TRBJ1-2 provide the parts outside the CDR3, is GAGVSQSPRYKVTKRGQDVALRCDPISGHVSLYWYRQALGQGPEFLTYFNYEAQQDKSGLPNDRFSAERPEGSISTLTIQRTEQRDSAMYRCASSLNDRAGYGYTFGSGTRLTVV.

V and J are TRBV9 and TRBJ2-1; TRBD1 aligns across 8 bases. The V and J ends lost 4 bases and 7 bases, in that order; junction bases with no gene match: 7. Germline V gives CDR1 SGDLS, CDR2 YYNGEE. This CDR3 contains 14 residues. The CDR3 is CASSPWTGMNEQFF. The DNA of the CDR3 is TGTGCCAGCAGCCCATGGACAGGGATGAATGAGCAGTTCTTC.

The chain uses TRBV19 and TRBJ2-2; 7 bases line up with TRBD1. Germline CDR1 and CDR2: LNHDA and SQIVND (reference sequence). The CDR3 runs to 15 residues. With V trimmed by 3 bases and J by 0 bases, 1 base remained unmatched. CDR3 coding DNA: TGTGCCAGTAGTATCAGGGGGACGAACACCGGGGAGCTGTTTTTT. This sequence encodes CASSIRGTNTGELFF.

This clone was observed a single time. V and J are TRBV14 and TRBJ2-1; D gene unclear. Trimming shortened V by 1 base and J by 4 bases, and 8 bases separated the two germline ends. Germline CDR1 reads SGHDN; CDR2 reads FVKESK. The CDR3 contains 14 residues. The CDR3 sequence: CASSQVSRYNEQFF. DNA for the CDR3: TGTGCCAGCAGCCAAGTATCCAGATACAATGAGCAGTTCTTC.

This clone has only a few counts. This rearrangement joins TRBV10-3 to TRBJ1-1; TRBD1 matches at 10 bases. V was pared by 6 bases and J by 0 bases, with 1 base of the junction left unmatched. CDR1 is ENHRY and CDR2 is SYGVKD in the germline V gene. The CDR3 is 14 amino acids. CDR3 loop: CAIRGQGMNTEAFF. The CDR3 nucleotides read TGTGCCATCAGGGGACAGGGGATGAACACTGAAGCTTTCTTT.

The V call is TRBV25-1, the J call TRBJ2-3, with a weak D call TRBD2 (5 bases). CDR1 MGHDK and CDR2 SYGVNS come from the germline V gene. The CDR3 length is 16 residues. V was shortened by 4 bases and J by 4 bases, with 18 bases between the two germline ends. The CDR3 DNA follows: TGTGCCAGCAGTGCAAGCGGCACATACGGGGCAGATACGCAGTATTTT. Its translation is CASSASGTYGADTQYF. Filled out from reference TRBV25-1 and TRBJ2-3, the complete variable domain reads EADIYQTPRYLVIGTGKKITLECSQTMGHDKMYWYQQDPGMELHLIHYSYGVNSTEKGDLSSESTVSRIRTEHFPLTLESARPSHTSQYLCASSASGTYGADTQYFGPGTRLTVL.

The table lists this clone with a few counts. V and J are TRBV5-1 and TRBJ2-3; perhaps TRBD2 as D (6 bases). Germline V lookup: CDR1 SGHRS, CDR2 YFSETQ. V lost 3 bases and J lost 1, with 12 bases in between. The CDR3 runs 15 residues. As DNA, the CDR3 is TGCGCCAGCAGCTCAACGGGGGAGGGCACAGATACGCAGTATTTT. Protein: CASSSTGEGTDTQYF. Combining the CDR3 with reference TRBV5-1 and TRBJ2-3 gives the whole variable domain KAGVTQTPRYLIKTRGQQVTLSCSPISGHRSVSWYQQTPGQGLQFLFEYFSETQRNKGNFPGRFSGRQFSNSRSEMNVSTLELGDSALYLCASSSTGEGTDTQYFGPGTRLTVL.